Below, one TCR beta chain is given with its context. This entry belongs to a study of blood T cell repertoires in COVID-19. Study details: The study drew acute and convalescent COVID-19 samples from the United States, Italy and Spain. T cells, B-cell-depleted T cells, or PBMCs supplied cDNA or gDNA.

Seattle enrolled patients during active infection and tracked them longitudinally. As processed by the authors: Amplification with reference gene primers provided the estimates of nucleated cell counts. Clones were sequenced by immunoSEQ multiplex PCR, and TCRdb holds only the in-frame ones, with some missing. Clonal size and the V and J genes are those of that table, whereas D and trimming came from the DNA. This table has about 230,000 clones, 85% to 90% appearing once. Germline-derived CDR1 and CDR2 are LGHNT and FRNRAP. The CDR3 sequence is 13 residues long. V lost 7 bases and J 6 bases, leaving 13 bases between the germline ends.

This receptor was obtained from a man between 25 and 39 years old with COVID-19, enrolled during active disease. Input material: peripheral blood. The rearrangement links TRBV12-5 to TRBJ1-5; D is unresolved. The CDR3 protein is CASALREGQPQHF. The DNA for the CDR3 is TGTGCTAGTGCCCTCCGGGAAGGTCAGCCCCAGCATTTT.